These T cell receptor beta chains were read from a single sample in a study of blood T cell repertoires in COVID-19. Using immunoSEQ multiplex PCR, the repertoire was profiled, and TCRdb retains in-frame clones only, with some absent. The data contain around 84,000 clones, around 87% of them singletons. Sequenced material: peripheral blood. The source is a man older than 75 with active or convalescent COVID-19. Each CDR3 is given with its conserved first and last residue. Each record gives: D gene, V gene, J gene, clone size, CDR3 DNA, CDR3 protein. A D gene is named only where the DNA matches it firmly. Clone size is stated in some rows and not others, as once, few, many or a class when expanded.

d_call: TRBD1; v_call: TRBV20-1; j_call: TRBJ1-2; clone_size: once; cdr3_nt: TGCAGTGCTAGTAAGGGACAGAACTATGGCTACACCTTC; cdr3_aa: CSASKGQNYGYTF
d_call: .; v_call: TRBV28; j_call: TRBJ1-2; clone_size: .; cdr3_nt: TGTGCCAGCATCTCTACAGGGATTCGTGGCTACACCTTC; cdr3_aa: CASISTGIRGYTF
d_call: .; v_call: TRBV12-3/TRBV12-4; j_call: TRBJ2-1; clone_size: .; cdr3_nt: TGTGCCAGCAGTTTGTTCGGGAATGAGCAGTTCTTC; cdr3_aa: CASSLFGNEQFF
d_call: .; v_call: TRBV30; j_call: TRBJ2-6; clone_size: .; cdr3_nt: TGTGCCTGGAGTGTCGGTGTTCCTGGGGCCAACGTCCTGACTTTC; cdr3_aa: CAWSVGVPGANVLTF
d_call: .; v_call: TRBV19; j_call: TRBJ2-5; clone_size: .; cdr3_nt: TGTGCCAGTAGTATCCGGGCGAGGGGAGGCCAAGAGACCCAGTACTTC; cdr3_aa: CASSIRARGGQETQYF
d_call: TRBD2; v_call: TRBV2; j_call: TRBJ2-2; clone_size: .; cdr3_nt: TGTGCCAGCAAAGCGGGAGGCGCCGGGGAGCTGTTTTTT; cdr3_aa: CASKAGGAGELFF
d_call: .; v_call: TRBV3-1/TRBV3-2; j_call: TRBJ1-1; clone_size: .; cdr3_nt: TGTGCCAGCAGCCAAGCACAGGGTGAAGCTTTCTTT; cdr3_aa: CASSQAQGEAFF
d_call: .; v_call: TRBV27; j_call: TRBJ1-2; clone_size: .; cdr3_nt: TGTGCCAGCAGTTTAGAACGCCAGAACGAGGATATCTATGGCTACACCTTC; cdr3_aa: CASSLERQNEDIYGYTF
d_call: .; v_call: TRBV30; j_call: TRBJ2-1; clone_size: .; cdr3_nt: TGTGCCTGCAACCAGCGGAGCTCCTACAATGAGCAGTTCTTC; cdr3_aa: CACNQRSSYNEQFF
d_call: .; v_call: TRBV29-1; j_call: TRBJ2-3; clone_size: once; cdr3_nt: TGCAGCGTTGTCAGGGGAGGGACAGATACGCAGTATTTT; cdr3_aa: CSVVRGGTDTQYF
d_call: .; v_call: TRBV11-2; j_call: TRBJ1-2; clone_size: .; cdr3_nt: TGTGCCAGCAGCGTGGGCGTTACTAACTATGGCTACACCTTC; cdr3_aa: CASSVGVTNYGYTF
d_call: TRBD1; v_call: TRBV18; j_call: TRBJ1-6; clone_size: .; cdr3_nt: TGTGCCAGCTCACTACTGGACAGGGGCAATTCACCCCTCCACTTT; cdr3_aa: CASSLLDRGNSPLHF
d_call: TRBD1; v_call: TRBV18; j_call: TRBJ2-1; clone_size: .; cdr3_nt: TGTGCCAGCTCACCACCGAATCCCACAGGGGGCGGCTATGAGCAGTTCTTC; cdr3_aa: CASSPPNPTGGGYEQFF
d_call: .; v_call: TRBV6-6; j_call: TRBJ1-1; clone_size: .; cdr3_nt: TGTGCCAGCAGAGATACGTCGGTGCCTAACACTGAAGCTTTCTTT; cdr3_aa: CASRDTSVPNTEAFF
d_call: .; v_call: TRBV19; j_call: TRBJ2-2; clone_size: .; cdr3_nt: TGTGCCAGTAGTAAGGGAGTGAGCACCGGGGAGCTGTTTTTT; cdr3_aa: CASSKGVSTGELFF
d_call: .; v_call: TRBV9; j_call: TRBJ2-5; clone_size: .; cdr3_nt: TGTGCCAGCAGCTCCCGACAGCTACAAGAGACCCAGTACTTC; cdr3_aa: CASSSRQLQETQYF
d_call: .; v_call: TRBV4-2; j_call: TRBJ2-1; clone_size: .; cdr3_nt: TGTGCCAGCAGCCAAGATCGAATGCGTATCCGACAGTTCTTC; cdr3_aa: CASSQDRMRIRQFF
d_call: .; v_call: TRBV5-1; j_call: TRBJ2-5; clone_size: .; cdr3_nt: TGCGCCAGCAGCCCCGGACGGGAACAAGAGACCCAGTACTTC; cdr3_aa: CASSPGREQETQYF
d_call: .; v_call: TRBV5-1; j_call: TRBJ2-5; clone_size: .; cdr3_nt: TGCGCCAGCAGCTTGGCAGGGTCGGAGACCCAGTACTTC; cdr3_aa: CASSLAGSETQYF
d_call: TRBD1; v_call: TRBV28; j_call: TRBJ1-2; clone_size: .; cdr3_nt: TGTGCCAGCAGTTCCCCTCGATTAGAGGGGACAGTAATCTATGGCTACACCTTC; cdr3_aa: CASSSPRLEGTVIYGYTF
d_call: .; v_call: TRBV11-3; j_call: TRBJ1-6; clone_size: .; cdr3_nt: TGTGCCAGCAGCCCAGCGGACCGGTTCGCTTATAATTCACCCCTCCACTTT; cdr3_aa: CASSPADRFAYNSPLHF
d_call: .; v_call: TRBV11-2; j_call: TRBJ2-1; clone_size: .; cdr3_nt: TGTGCCAGCAGCTTAGATCGTGAACGGGGGGCCTTCAATGAGCAGTTCTTC; cdr3_aa: CASSLDRERGAFNEQFF
d_call: .; v_call: TRBV6-1; j_call: TRBJ1-2; clone_size: few; cdr3_nt: TGTGCCAGCAGTGAAGCGGTCGGGGGGGCGGACTATGGCTACACCTTC; cdr3_aa: CASSEAVGGADYGYTF
d_call: .; v_call: TRBV30; j_call: TRBJ2-2; clone_size: .; cdr3_nt: TGTGCCTGGAGTATCAGGACATTTCTCCGGTCGGAGCTGTTTTTT; cdr3_aa: CAWSIRTFLRSELFF
d_call: TRBD1; v_call: TRBV6-1; j_call: TRBJ1-1; clone_size: .; cdr3_nt: TGTGCCAGCAGTGACCGGACAGGGAGGTTAGAAGCTTTCTTT; cdr3_aa: CASSDRTGRLEAFF
d_call: TRBD2; v_call: TRBV5-1; j_call: TRBJ2-3; clone_size: .; cdr3_nt: TGCGCCAGCAGTCAGGTTGGGGGAGGGGCTACGCAGTATTTT; cdr3_aa: CASSQVGGGATQYF
d_call: .; v_call: TRBV7-9; j_call: TRBJ1-1; clone_size: once; cdr3_nt: TGTGCCAGCAGCTTAGGTCAGATGAACACTGAAGCTTTCTTT; cdr3_aa: CASSLGQMNTEAFF
d_call: .; v_call: TRBV30; j_call: TRBJ2-2; clone_size: .; cdr3_nt: TGTGCCTGGAGAGGGCTAGCGACCACCGGGGAGCTGTTTTTT; cdr3_aa: CAWRGLATTGELFF
d_call: .; v_call: TRBV27; j_call: TRBJ1-2; clone_size: .; cdr3_nt: TGTGCCAGCAGCTACGCCGGGAACAACTATGGCTACACCTTC; cdr3_aa: CASSYAGNNYGYTF
d_call: .; v_call: TRBV25-1; j_call: TRBJ2-1; clone_size: few; cdr3_nt: TGTGCCAGCACGGGGTACAATGAGCAGTTCTTC; cdr3_aa: CASTGYNEQFF
d_call: .; v_call: TRBV4-1; j_call: TRBJ2-3; clone_size: .; cdr3_nt: TGCGCCAGCAGCCAAGTTGACTACCCGGAGCGGGATACGCAGTATTTT; cdr3_aa: CASSQVDYPERDTQYF
d_call: TRBD2; v_call: TRBV19; j_call: TRBJ2-3; clone_size: few; cdr3_nt: TGTGCCAGTAGTATAGGCTCTTTTGCGGGGGGGCGAACAGATACGCAGTATTTT; cdr3_aa: CASSIGSFAGGRTDTQYF
d_call: .; v_call: TRBV11-2; j_call: TRBJ2-1; clone_size: .; cdr3_nt: TGTGCCAGCAGCTTATCCTGGAGCTCCTACAATGAGCAGTTCTTC; cdr3_aa: CASSLSWSSYNEQFF
d_call: .; v_call: TRBV10-3; j_call: TRBJ1-5; clone_size: .; cdr3_nt: TGTGCCATCAGTCCTCAGGGCAATCAGCCCCAGCATTTT; cdr3_aa: CAISPQGNQPQHF
d_call: TRBD2; v_call: TRBV5-1; j_call: TRBJ2-3; clone_size: .; cdr3_nt: TGCGCCAGCAGCTTGGCGACTAGCGGGGGTGGAACAGATACGCAGTATTTT; cdr3_aa: CASSLATSGGGTDTQYF
d_call: TRBD2; v_call: TRBV5-1; j_call: TRBJ2-5; clone_size: .; cdr3_nt: TGCGCCAGCAGCTTCGGGGGAGCGGGATTTGGAGAGACCCAGTACTTC; cdr3_aa: CASSFGGAGFGETQYF
d_call: .; v_call: TRBV2; j_call: TRBJ1-6; clone_size: .; cdr3_nt: TGTGCCAGCAGTCTGACAGAGTTGAACTCACCCCTCCACTTT; cdr3_aa: CASSLTELNSPLHF
d_call: .; v_call: TRBV28; j_call: TRBJ1-5; clone_size: .; cdr3_nt: TGTGCCAGCAGCTTTATGAGCAATCAGCCCCAGCATTTT; cdr3_aa: CASSFMSNQPQHF
d_call: .; v_call: TRBV24-1; j_call: TRBJ2-2; clone_size: .; cdr3_nt: TGTGCCACCAGTGTAGCACAGGGAACCGGGGAGCTGTTTTTT; cdr3_aa: CATSVAQGTGELFF
d_call: .; v_call: TRBV5-5; j_call: TRBJ2-1; clone_size: .; cdr3_nt: TGTGCCAGCAGCTTGTCGGAGGGGCCGATGTTCTTC; cdr3_aa: CASSLSEGPMFF
d_call: .; v_call: TRBV6-2/TRBV6-3; j_call: TRBJ1-2; clone_size: .; cdr3_nt: TGTGCCAGCAGTAGACAGCCCGCCCGCGGCTATGGCTACACCTTC; cdr3_aa: CASSRQPARGYGYTF
d_call: TRBD1; v_call: TRBV7-9; j_call: TRBJ1-1; clone_size: .; cdr3_nt: TGTGCCAGCAGCTTCCAGGGGGCGCAGGCTTTCTTT; cdr3_aa: CASSFQGAQAFF
d_call: TRBD1; v_call: TRBV19; j_call: TRBJ1-2; clone_size: once; cdr3_nt: TGTGCCAGTAGTATTGGGGCGGGACAGGGGCCTGGCTACACCTTC; cdr3_aa: CASSIGAGQGPGYTF
d_call: .; v_call: TRBV6-1; j_call: TRBJ1-5; clone_size: .; cdr3_nt: TGTGCCAGCAGTGAAGCCAGAAGTAGCAATCAGCCCCAGCATTTT; cdr3_aa: CASSEARSSNQPQHF
d_call: TRBD1; v_call: TRBV3-1/TRBV3-2; j_call: TRBJ1-3; clone_size: .; cdr3_nt: TGTGCCAGCAGCCATACAGGGGGCTCTGGAAACACCATATATTTT; cdr3_aa: CASSHTGGSGNTIYF